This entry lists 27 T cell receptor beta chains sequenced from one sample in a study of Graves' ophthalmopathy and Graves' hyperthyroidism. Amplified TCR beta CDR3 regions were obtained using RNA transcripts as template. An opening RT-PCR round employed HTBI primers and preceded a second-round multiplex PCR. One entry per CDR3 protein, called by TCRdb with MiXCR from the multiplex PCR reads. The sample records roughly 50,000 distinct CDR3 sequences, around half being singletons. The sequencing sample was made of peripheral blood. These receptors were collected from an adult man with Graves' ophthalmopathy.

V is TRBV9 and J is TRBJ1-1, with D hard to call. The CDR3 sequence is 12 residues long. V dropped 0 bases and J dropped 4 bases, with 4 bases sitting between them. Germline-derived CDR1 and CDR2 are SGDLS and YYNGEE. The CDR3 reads CASSVDSTEAFF. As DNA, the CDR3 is TGTGCCAGCAGCGTAGACAGCACTGAAGCTTTCTTT.

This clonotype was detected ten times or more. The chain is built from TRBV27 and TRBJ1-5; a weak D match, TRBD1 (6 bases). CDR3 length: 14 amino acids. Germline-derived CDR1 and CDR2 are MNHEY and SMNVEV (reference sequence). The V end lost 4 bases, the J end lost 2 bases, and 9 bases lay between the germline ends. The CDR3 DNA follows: TGTGCCAGCAGTTACAGGGTTGGCAATCAGCCCCAGCATTTT. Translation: CASSYRVGNQPQHF.

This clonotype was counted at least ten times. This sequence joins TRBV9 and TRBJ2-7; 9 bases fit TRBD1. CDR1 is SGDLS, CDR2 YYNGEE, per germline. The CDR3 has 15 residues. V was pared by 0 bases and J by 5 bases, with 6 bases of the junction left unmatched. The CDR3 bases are TGTGCCAGCAGCGTAGGGGACAGGGTCGGCGACGAGCAGTACTTC. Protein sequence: CASSVGDRVGDEQYF.

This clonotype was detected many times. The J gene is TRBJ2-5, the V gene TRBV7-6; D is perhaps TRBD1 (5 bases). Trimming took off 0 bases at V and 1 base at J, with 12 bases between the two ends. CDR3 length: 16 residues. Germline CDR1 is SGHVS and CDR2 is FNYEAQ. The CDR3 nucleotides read TGTGCCAGCAGCTTAGCGACGCAGGGTTTCCAAGAGACCCAGTACTTC. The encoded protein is CASSLATQGFQETQYF.

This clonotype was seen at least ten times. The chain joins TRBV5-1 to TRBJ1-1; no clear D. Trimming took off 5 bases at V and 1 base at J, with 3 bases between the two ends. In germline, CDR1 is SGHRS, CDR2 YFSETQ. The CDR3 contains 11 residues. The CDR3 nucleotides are TGCGCCAGCAGACGGAACACTGAAGCTTTCTTT. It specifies CASRRNTEAFF.

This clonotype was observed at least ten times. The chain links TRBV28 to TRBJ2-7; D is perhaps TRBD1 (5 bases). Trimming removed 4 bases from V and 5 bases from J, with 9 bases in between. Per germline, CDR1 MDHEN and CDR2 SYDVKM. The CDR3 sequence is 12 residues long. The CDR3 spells CASSSGNDEQYF. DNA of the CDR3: TGTGCCAGCAGTTCAGGGAACGACGAGCAGTACTTC.

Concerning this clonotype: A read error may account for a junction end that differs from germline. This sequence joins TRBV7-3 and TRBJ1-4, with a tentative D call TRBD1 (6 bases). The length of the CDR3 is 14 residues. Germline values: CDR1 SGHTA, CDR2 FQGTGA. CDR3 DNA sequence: TGTGCCAGCAGCTTAGAAGGGGGTGGTGAAGAACTGTTTTTT. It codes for CASSLEGGGEELFF.

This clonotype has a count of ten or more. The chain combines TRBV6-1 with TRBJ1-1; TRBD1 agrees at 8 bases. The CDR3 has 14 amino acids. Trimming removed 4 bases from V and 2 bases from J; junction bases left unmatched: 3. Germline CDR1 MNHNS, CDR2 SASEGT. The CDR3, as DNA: TGTGCCAGCAGTGCGGGACAGGAAAACACTGAAGCTTTCTTT. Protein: CASSAGQENTEAFF.

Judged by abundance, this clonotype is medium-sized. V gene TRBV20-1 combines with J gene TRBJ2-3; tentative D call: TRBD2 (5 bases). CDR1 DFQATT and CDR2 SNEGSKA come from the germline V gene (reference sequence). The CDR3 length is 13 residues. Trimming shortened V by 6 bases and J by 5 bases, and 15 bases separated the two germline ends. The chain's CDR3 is CSAQKGAEDTQYF. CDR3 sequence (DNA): TGCAGTGCACAGAAGGGAGCGGAAGATACGCAGTATTTT.

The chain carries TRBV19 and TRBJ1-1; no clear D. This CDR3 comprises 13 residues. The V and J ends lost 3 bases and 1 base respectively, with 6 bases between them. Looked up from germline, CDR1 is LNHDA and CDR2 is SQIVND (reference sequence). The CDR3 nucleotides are TGTGCCAGTAGTATCATGAGGAACACTGAAGCTTTCTTT. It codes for CASSIMRNTEAFF.

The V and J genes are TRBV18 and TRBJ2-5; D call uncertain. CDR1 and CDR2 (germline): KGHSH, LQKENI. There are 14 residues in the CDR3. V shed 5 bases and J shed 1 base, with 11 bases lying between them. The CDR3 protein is CASSEMGSQETQYF. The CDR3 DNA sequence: TGTGCCAGCTCAGAGATGGGTTCCCAAGAGACCCAGTACTTC.

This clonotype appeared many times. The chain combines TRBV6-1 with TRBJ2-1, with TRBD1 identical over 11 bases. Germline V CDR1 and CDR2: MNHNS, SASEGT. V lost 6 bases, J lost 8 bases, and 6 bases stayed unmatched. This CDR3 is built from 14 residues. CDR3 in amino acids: CASRRDRGSDEQFF. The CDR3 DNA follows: TGTGCCAGCAGGAGGGACAGGGGGTCGGATGAGCAGTTCTTC.

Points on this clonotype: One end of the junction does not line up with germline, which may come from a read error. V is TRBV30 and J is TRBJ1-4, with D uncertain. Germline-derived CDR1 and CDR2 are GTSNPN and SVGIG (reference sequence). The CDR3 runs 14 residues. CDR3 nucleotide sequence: TGTGCCTGGGGTAGGACGGGCGAGAATGAAAAACTGGTTTTT. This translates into CAWGRTGENEKLVF.

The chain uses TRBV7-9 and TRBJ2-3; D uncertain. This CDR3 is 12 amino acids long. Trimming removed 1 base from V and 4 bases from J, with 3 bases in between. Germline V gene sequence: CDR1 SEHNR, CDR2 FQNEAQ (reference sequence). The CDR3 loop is CASSLVADTQYF. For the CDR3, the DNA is TGTGCCAGCAGCTTAGTTGCAGATACGCAGTATTTT.

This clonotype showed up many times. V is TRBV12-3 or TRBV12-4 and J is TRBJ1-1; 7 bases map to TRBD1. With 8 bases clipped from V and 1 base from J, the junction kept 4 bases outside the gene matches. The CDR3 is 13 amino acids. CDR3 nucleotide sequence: TGTGCCAGCGGCGACAGGGCGAACACTGAAGCTTTCTTT. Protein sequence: CASGDRANTEAFF.

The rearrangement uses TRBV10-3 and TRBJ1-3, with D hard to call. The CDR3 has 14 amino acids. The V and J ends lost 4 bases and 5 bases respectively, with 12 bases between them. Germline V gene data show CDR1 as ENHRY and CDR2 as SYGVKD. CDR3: CAISAGDSRNTIYF. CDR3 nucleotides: TGTGCCATCAGTGCAGGCGATAGCCGAAACACCATATATTTT.

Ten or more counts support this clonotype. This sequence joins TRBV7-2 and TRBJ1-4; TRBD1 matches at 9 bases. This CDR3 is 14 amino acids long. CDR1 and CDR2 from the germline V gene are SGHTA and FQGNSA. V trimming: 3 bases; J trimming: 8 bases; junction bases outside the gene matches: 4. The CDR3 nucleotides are TGTGCCAGCAGCTTCGACAGGGGGGAAGAAAAACTGTTTTTT. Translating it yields CASSFDRGEEKLFF.

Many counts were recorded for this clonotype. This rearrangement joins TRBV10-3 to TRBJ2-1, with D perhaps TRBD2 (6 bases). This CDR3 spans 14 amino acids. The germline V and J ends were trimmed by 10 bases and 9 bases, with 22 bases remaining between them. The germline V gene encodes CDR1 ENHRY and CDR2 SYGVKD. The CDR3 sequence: CASRDSGLGVEQFF. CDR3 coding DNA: TGTGCCAGTAGGGACTCTGGTCTTGGTGTTGAGCAGTTCTTC.

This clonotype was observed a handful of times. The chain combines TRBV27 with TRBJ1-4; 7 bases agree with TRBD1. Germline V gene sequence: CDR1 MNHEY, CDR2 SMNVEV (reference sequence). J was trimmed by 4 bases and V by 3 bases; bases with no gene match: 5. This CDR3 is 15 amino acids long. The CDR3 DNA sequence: TGTGCCAGCAGTTTTACGGGACAGAGTAATGAAAAACTGTTTTTT. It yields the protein CASSFTGQSNEKLFF.

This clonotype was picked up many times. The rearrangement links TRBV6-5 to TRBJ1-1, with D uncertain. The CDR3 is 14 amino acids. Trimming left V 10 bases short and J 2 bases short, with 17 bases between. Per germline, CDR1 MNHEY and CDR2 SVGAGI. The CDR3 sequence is CATLSLLGNTEAFF. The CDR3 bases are TGTGCCACGCTGTCCTTACTGGGTAACACTGAAGCTTTCTTT.

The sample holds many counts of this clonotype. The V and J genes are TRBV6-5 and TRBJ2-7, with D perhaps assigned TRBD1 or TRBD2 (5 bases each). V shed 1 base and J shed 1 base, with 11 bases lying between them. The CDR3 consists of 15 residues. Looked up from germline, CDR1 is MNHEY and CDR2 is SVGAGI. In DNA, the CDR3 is TGTGCCAGCAGTTACTTACCGGGACGGTCCTACGAGCAGTACTTC. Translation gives CASSYLPGRSYEQYF.

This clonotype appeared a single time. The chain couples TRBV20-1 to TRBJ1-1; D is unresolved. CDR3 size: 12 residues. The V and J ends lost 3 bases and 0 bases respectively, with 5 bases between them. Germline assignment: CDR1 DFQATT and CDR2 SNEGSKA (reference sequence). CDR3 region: CSARLMNTEAFF. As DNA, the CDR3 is TGCAGTGCTAGGCTGATGAACACTGAAGCTTTCTTT.

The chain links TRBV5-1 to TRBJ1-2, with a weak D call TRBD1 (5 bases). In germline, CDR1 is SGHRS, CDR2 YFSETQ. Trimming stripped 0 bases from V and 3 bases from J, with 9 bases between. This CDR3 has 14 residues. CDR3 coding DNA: TGCGCCAGCAGCTTGGAGGTGGGGGACTATGGCTACACCTTC. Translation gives CASSLEVGDYGYTF. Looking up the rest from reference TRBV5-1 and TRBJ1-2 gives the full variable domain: KAGVTQTPRYLIKTRGQQVTLSCSPISGHRSVSWYQQTPGQGLQFLFEYFSETQRNKGNFPGRFSGRQFSNSRSEMNVSTLELGDSALYLCASSLEVGDYGYTFGSGTRLTVV.

The CDR3 DNA follows: TGTGCCAGCAGCATTAGCGGGGGGGCTACTAATGAAAAACTGTTTTTT. Its protein is CASSISGGATNEKLFF. The rearrangement links TRBV5-4 to TRBJ1-4; TRBD1 might be the D (6 bases). The V end lost 4 bases, the J end lost 2 bases, and 15 bases lay between the germline ends. CDR1 is SGHNT, CDR2 YYREEE, per germline (reference sequence). The CDR3 spans 16 residues.

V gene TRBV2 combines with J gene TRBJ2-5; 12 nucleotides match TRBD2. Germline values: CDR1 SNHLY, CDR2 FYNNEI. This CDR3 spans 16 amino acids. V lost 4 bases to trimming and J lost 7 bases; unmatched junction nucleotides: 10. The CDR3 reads CASSGNLAGGRRTQYF. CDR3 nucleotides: TGTGCCAGCAGTGGAAATCTAGCGGGGGGGAGAAGGACCCAGTACTTC.

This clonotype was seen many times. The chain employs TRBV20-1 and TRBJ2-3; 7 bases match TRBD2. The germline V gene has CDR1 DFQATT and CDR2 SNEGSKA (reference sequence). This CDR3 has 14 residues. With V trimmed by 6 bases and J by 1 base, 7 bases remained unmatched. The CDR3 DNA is TGCAGTGCAATACTAGCGTTAGGCACAGATACGCAGTATTTT. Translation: CSAILALGTDTQYF.

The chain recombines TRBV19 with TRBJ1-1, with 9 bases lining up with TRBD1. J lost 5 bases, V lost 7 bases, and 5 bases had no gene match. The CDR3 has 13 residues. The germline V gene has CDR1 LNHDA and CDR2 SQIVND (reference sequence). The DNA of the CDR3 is TGTGCCAGTAAAAGGACAGGGGAAACTGAAGCTTTCTTT. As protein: CASKRTGETEAFF.